This T cell receptor (beta chain) was sequenced in a study of control samples from healthy donors and cancer patients (dated by TCRdb to about 2020). Libraries were built with the immunoSEQ multiplex PCR assay. The clones in this table, taken by TCRdb from immuneACCESS, are in-frame only. Not every clone is retained; where verified, under half of the shortfall comes from an unresolved V gene, and the cause of the rest is unknown. The sample yields approximately 210,000 clones; roughly nine tenths were counted once. Less than 2% of the sample goes to the ten largest clones. V loses 4 bases, J loses 3 bases, and the germline ends lie 4 bases apart. The CDR3 has 12 amino acids, counting the end cysteine and phenylalanine. The entry retains the CDR3 DNA only, 36 bases that are in frame from base 1. This clone was counted between two and nine times. Its antigen has not been determined. Base qualities are missing; no much larger clone stands one base away.

The chain couples TRBV12-3 or TRBV12-4 to TRBJ1-5, with no confidently assigned D gene. The sample taken for sequencing was blood. The sequence was obtained from a man aged 25 to 40 in good health. The CDR3 is CASSYDNQPQHF. Here is the DNA: TGTGCCAGCAGTTACGACAATCAGCCCCAGCATTTT.